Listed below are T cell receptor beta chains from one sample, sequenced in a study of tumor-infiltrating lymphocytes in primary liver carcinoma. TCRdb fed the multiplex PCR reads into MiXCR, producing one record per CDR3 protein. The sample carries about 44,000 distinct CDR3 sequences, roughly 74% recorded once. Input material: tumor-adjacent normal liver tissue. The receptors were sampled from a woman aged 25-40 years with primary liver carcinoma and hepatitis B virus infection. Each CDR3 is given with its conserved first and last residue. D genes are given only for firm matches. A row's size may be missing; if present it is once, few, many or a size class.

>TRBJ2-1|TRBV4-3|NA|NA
TGCGCCAGCAGCCATACAGAGTTGGTCAATGAACGGTTCTTC
CASSHTELVNERFF
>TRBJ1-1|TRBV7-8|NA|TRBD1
TGTGCAAGCAATAGGGGGCGGGGGCGAGAGAACTCTGAAGCTTTCTTT
CASNRGRGRENSEAFF
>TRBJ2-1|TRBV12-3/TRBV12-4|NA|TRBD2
TGTGCCAGCAGTTCCCTCCGGACTAGCGGGTCCAGCTCCTACAATGAGCAGTTATTC
CASSSLRTSGSSSYNEQLF
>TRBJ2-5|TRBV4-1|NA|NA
TGCGTCAGCAGTCAAGAAGAGAGGGGGGGCGAGTCCCAGTACTTC
CVSSQEERGGESQYF
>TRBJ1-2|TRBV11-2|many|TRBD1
TGTGCCAGCAGCCCAACGGGGGACAGGGCTAACTATGGCTACACCTTC
CASSPTGDRANYGYTF
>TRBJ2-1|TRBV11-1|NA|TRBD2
TGTGCCAGCAGCTCAGCAGCACTGGTAGCGGGGTTAAATGAACAGTTCTTC
CASSSAALVAGLNEQFF
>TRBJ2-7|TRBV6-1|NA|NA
TGTGCCAGTAGTGAAGGGGGAGGGGGCAGCTTCGAGCAGTACTTC
CASSEGGGGSFEQYF
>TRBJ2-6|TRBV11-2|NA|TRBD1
TGTGCCAGCAACCCCACAGGGGGCCCACGCTCTGGGGCCAACGTCCTGACTTTC
CASNPTGGPRSGANVLTF
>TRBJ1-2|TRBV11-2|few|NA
TGTGCCAGCAGCTTAGCATTCGCGTTTGGTGGCTACACCTTC
CASSLAFAFGGYTF
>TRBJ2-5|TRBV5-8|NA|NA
TGTGCCAGCAGCTTGGTACTGGAGGTTGAGGTGATCCAGTACTTC
CASSLVLEVEVIQYF
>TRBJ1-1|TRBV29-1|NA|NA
TGCAGTGTTCTCAGCGGGAGAACCATTGAAGCTTTCTTT
CSVLSGRTIEAFF
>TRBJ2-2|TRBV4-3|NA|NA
TGCGCCAGCAGCCAAAGGGCGGGGACCCTCACCTTGGAGCTGTTTTTT
CASSQRAGTLTLELFF
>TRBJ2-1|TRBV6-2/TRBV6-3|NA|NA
TGCGCCAGCTGTTACCGGGAAACCCACAATGAGCAGTTCTTC
CASCYRETHNEQFF
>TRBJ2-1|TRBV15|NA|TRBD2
TGTGCCACCAGCACATCCTCAGGACTAGCGGGTGGCGATGAGCAGTTCTTC
CATSTSSGLAGGDEQFF
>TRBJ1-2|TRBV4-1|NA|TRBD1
TGCGCCAGCAACCAAGATAGGCAGGGGGCGGCTTTTGGTTACACCTTC
CASNQDRQGAAFGYTF
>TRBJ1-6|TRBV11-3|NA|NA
TGTGCCAGCAGCTTACGGCGAGATTCACTCCTCCACTTT
CASSLRRDSLLHF
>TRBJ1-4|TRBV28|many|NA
TGTGCCAGCAGTTTAAGGACAGTTGAAAAACTGTTTTTT
CASSLRTVEKLFF
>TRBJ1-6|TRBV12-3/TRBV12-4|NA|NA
TGTACCAGCAGCCGACAGGTGCATTCACCCCTCCACTTT
CTSSRQVHSPLHF
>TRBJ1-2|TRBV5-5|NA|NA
TGTGCCAGCTGCTTGGAATATTTAGCGCAGCCCTATGGCTACACATTC
CASCLEYLAQPYGYTF
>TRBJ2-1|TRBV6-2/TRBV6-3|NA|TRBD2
TGTGCCAACAGATACGGCAGTGCGGGTCTAGCGGGAGGGCCTAACAATGAGCAGTTCTTC
CANRYGSAGLAGGPNNEQFF
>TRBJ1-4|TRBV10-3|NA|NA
TGTGCCTTCAGTCGAGGGTCTAATGAAAAACTGTTTTTT
CAFSRGSNEKLFF
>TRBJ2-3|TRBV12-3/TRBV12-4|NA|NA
TGTGTCAGCAGTTTTGTTCGTAGCACAGATATGCAGTATTTT
CVSSFVRSTDMQYF
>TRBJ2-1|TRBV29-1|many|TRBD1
TGCAGCGTTGAACAGAGGGACAGGGGATACAATGAGCAGTTCTTC
CSVEQRDRGYNEQFF
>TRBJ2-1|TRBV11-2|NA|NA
TGTGCCAGCAGTACCTCTCAAGAGGGAGGATACAATGAGCAGTTCTTC
CASSTSQEGGYNEQFF
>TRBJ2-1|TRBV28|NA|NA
TGTGCCAGCAGGGGGGCTAGCGGCTACAACGAGCAGTTCTTC
CASRGASGYNEQFF
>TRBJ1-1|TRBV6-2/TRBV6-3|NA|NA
TGTGCCAGCATTATCACGCAGGGTTTGCCTGAAGCTTTCTTT
CASIITQGLPEAFF
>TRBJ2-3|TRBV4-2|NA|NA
TGTGCCAACAGCCAGGACCCGGGAGATACGCAGTATTTT
CANSQDPGDTQYF
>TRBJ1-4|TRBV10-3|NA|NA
TGTGTCATCAGTGATTCAGGGCGGAGTGAAAAACTGTTTTTT
CVISDSGRSEKLFF
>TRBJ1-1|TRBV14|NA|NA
TGTGCCAGCAGCCAGTTTGGGGGACCGAACAATGAAGCTTTCTTT
CASSQFGGPNNEAFF
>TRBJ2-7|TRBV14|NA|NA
TGTGCCAGCAGCCAACAAAGGGGGTGGCCCTACGAGGAGTACTTC
CASSQQRGWPYEEYF
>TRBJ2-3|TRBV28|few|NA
TGTGCCAGCAGTTTTGACAGTATGAGGTGGGGCACAGATACGCAGTATTTT
CASSFDSMRWGTDTQYF
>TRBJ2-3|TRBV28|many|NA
TGTGCCAGCAGTTTTGGAGAACATACGCAGTATTTT
CASSFGEHTQYF
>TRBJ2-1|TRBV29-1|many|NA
TGCAGCGTTGAAACTAGCAACCACAATGAGCAGTTCTTC
CSVETSNHNEQFF
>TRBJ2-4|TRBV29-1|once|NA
TGCAGCGTTAATCTAGGAGCCAGAAACAATCAGTACTTC
CSVNLGARNNQYF
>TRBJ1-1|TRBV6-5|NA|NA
TGTGCCAGCAGTTTAAGTATAGGCACTGAAGCCTTCTTT
CASSLSIGTEAFF
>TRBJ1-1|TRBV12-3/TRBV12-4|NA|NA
TGTGGCAGCAGTTTTCTGTCTGAAGCTATCTTT
CGSSFLSEAIF
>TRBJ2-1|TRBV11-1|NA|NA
TGTGCCTGTAGCCTGGGCTCCTATAATGAGCAGTTCTTC
CACSLGSYNEQFF
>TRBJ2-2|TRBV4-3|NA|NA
TGCGCCAACAGACATGGCACCGGGGAGCTGTTCTTT
CANRHGTGELFF
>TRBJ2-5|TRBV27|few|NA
TGTGCCAGCAGTTTATTAGGGGGAAAAGAGACCCAGTACTTC
CASSLLGGKETQYF
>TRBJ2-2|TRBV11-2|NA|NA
TGTATCAGCAGCTTAGCAGGGACGGGCGGGGAGCTGTTTTTT
CISSLAGTGGELFF
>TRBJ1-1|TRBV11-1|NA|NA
TGTGCCAGCAGCCCCCGGGGAGTCATGAAGACTGAAGCTTTCTTT
CASSPRGVMKTEAFF
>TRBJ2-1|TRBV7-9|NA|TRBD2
TGTGCCAGCAGTCCAGGACTAGCAGGAAGGTCCTACAATGAGCAGCTCTTC
CASSPGLAGRSYNEQLF
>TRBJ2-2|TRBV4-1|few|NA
TGCGCCAGCAGCCCCGGTCTCCCGGCCGAGGAGCTGCTTTTT
CASSPGLPAEELLF
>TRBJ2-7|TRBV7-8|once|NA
TGTGCCAACAGCTCCCCCCGGGGCCTCACCCTCTACGAGCAGTACTTC
CANSSPRGLTLYEQYF
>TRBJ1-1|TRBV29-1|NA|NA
TGCAGCGTTTCGATAGAGCTCATCACTAAAGCTTTCTTT
CSVSIELITKAFF
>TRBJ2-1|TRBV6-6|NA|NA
TGTGCCAGCATGGACGGGACGACTCGGAGGAATGAGCAGTTCTTC
CASMDGTTRRNEQFF
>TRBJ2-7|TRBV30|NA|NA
TGTGCTTTGATCAGGGCGGGGCCCCCCTACGAGCAGTACTTC
CALIRAGPPYEQYF
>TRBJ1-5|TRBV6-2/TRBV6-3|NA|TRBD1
TGTGTCAGCGGTTACGGTGGACAGGCCAATTCTTTCAGTCAGCCACACCATTTT
CVSGYGGQANSFSQPHHF
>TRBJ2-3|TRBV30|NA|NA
TGTGCCTGGGTTCCAAACACAGATACGCAGTATTTT
CAWVPNTDTQYF
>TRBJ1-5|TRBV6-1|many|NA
TGTGCCAGCAGTGAACAGGCCTACCCCAATCAGCCCCAGCATTTT
CASSEQAYPNQPQHF
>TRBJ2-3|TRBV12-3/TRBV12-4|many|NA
TGTGCCAGCAGTTTAGCTGGAGAACACGATACGCAGTATTTT
CASSLAGEHDTQYF